The clone carrying this TCR beta chain showed up just a few times. In the original analysis: By means of reference gene primer amplification, nucleated cell counts were estimated. TCRdb's copy holds only in-frame clones and misses some; the assay was immunoSEQ multiplex PCR. Clonal size and the V and J genes are those of that table, whereas D and trimming came from the DNA. The sample yields around 78,000 clones, around 86% seen once. The entry originates in a study of blood T cell repertoires in COVID-19. The overall study: Samples of COVID-19 (acute and convalescent) were obtained from the United States, Italy and Spain. T cells, B-cell-depleted T cells, or PBMCs provided the cDNA or gDNA that served as material.

This receptor was taken from a man over 45 with active or convalescent COVID-19. The sequencing input was peripheral blood.

CDR3 in DNA: TGTGCCAGCCTAGTTCGGGTGAACACTGAAGCTTTCTTT. This translates into CASLVRVNTEAFF. This rearrangement joins TRBV6-5 to TRBJ1-1; no firm D call. The ends were cut back, 8 bases at V and 0 bases at J, with 10 bases in the middle. Per germline, CDR1 MNHEY and CDR2 SVGAGI. This CDR3 spans 13 amino acids.